This T cell receptor beta chain was profiled in a study of healthy donors' naive CD4 and CD8 T cells. Study results and caveats: Negatively charged CDR3s marked CD8+ lineage; positively charged CDR3s marked CD4+ lineage. Reportedly, most V and J gene segments showed naive CD4+ versus CD8+ bias.

This clonotype was found a few times. Its antigen is undetermined. The CDR3 contains 14 residues. Deletions cut 2 bases from V and 4 bases from J, with 9 bases between. Germline CDR1 and CDR2: MNHEY and SVGAGI. TCR libraries were built from approximately 520 ng of total RNA by linear amplification. TCRdb ran MiXCR on the reads and lists one entry per CDR3 protein. Here the sample spans 150,000 to 200,000 distinct CDR3 sequences, around 70% being singletons. Sequenced input: naive CD4+ and CD8+ T cells sorted from blood, pooled from several donors. The source is a pool of human donors in good health; the sample pools cells from several healthy donors. The chain recombines TRBV6-5 with TRBJ2-1; D is uncertain. The chain's CDR3 is CASSYPGRYNEQFF. In DNA, the CDR3 is TGTGCCAGCAGTTACCCCGGGCGGTACAATGAGCAGTTCTTC.